These T cell receptor beta chains were read from a single sample in a study of blood T cell repertoires in COVID-19. TCRdb keeps only in-frame clones here, not all; method: immunoSEQ multiplex PCR. The table records roughly 300,000 clones, approximately 89% of them present only once. Sequencing was done on a sample of peripheral blood. The receptors shown here come from a young woman with COVID-19, enrolled during active disease. Both conserved end residues are part of each CDR3. The order of the fields is J gene, clone size, D gene, V gene, CDR3 DNA, CDR3 protein. D genes are given only for firm matches. Size is omitted from some rows. Given values are once, few, many or a class for expanded clones.

TRBJ2-5	NA	TRBD2	TRBV7-2	TGTGCCAGCAGCTCCACCGGGACTAGCTTAAAGACCCAGTACTTC	CASSSTGTSLKTQYF
TRBJ1-3	NA	NA	TRBV7-8	TGTGCCAGCAGCTCAGTGCGGGCTCTCGTCGGAAACACCATATATTTT	CASSSVRALVGNTIYF
TRBJ1-5	few	TRBD1	TRBV24-1	TGTGCCACCAGTGATCCCCGACAGGGGGCTGGCAATCAGCCCCAGCATTTT	CATSDPRQGAGNQPQHF
TRBJ1-2	NA	TRBD1	TRBV5-8	TGTGCCAGCAGCCCCCGGGACAGGGTCTATGGCTACACCTTC	CASSPRDRVYGYTF
TRBJ1-4	NA	NA	TRBV2	TGTGCCAGCAGTGAGAGGGGAGGGGAAAAACTGTTTTTT	CASSERGGEKLFF
TRBJ1-2	NA	NA	TRBV11-2	TGTGCCAGCAGCTTAGGACCGGCCACAGGTCAAAGGAGTGGCTACACCTTC	CASSLGPATGQRSGYTF
TRBJ2-1	NA	TRBD2	TRBV3-1/TRBV3-2	TGTGCCAGCGGAAAGGGCCCACTCGCGGGGGGGAATGAGCAGTTCTTC	CASGKGPLAGGNEQFF
TRBJ1-6	NA	NA	TRBV3-1/TRBV3-2	TGTGCCAGCAGCCAATCACAGGACAGCCGAACCCTCGGGTCCCTCCACTTT	CASSQSQDSRTLGSLHF
TRBJ2-1	NA	NA	TRBV6-5	TGTGCCAGCAGTTTTAATAGTATCTACAATGAGCAGTTCTTC	CASSFNSIYNEQFF
TRBJ1-2	NA	NA	TRBV4-2	TGTGCCAGCACCACAACCGACAGGTTAGGTGGCTACACCTTC	CASTTTDRLGGYTF
TRBJ1-2	NA	NA	TRBV4-1	TGCGCCAGCAGCCAAGTAGAAGGGGATTGGTATGGCTACACCTTC	CASSQVEGDWYGYTF
TRBJ1-6	NA	NA	TRBV30	TGTGCCTGGAGTGTAGGGGTGGCGGGGGCATGTCACTTT	CAWSVGVAGACHF